Presented here are 26 T cell receptor beta chains from one specimen sequenced in a study of T-cell memory formation after mild COVID-19 (dated by TCRdb to the early 2020s). The library was obtained by 5' RACE. The sequencer listed for this sample is Illumina NovaSeq 6000. TCRdb itself trimmed the public reads at Q25 with fastp, ran MiXCR and retained productive beta chains. Rows with a matching CDR3 protein are joined into one entry that keeps the most common DNA and genes. The sample table lists about 620,000 distinct CDR3 sequences, around 17% of them with a count of one. Of the sample, approximately 12% is held by the ten largest clones. The sequenced sample consisted of PBMCs or a T cell subset sorted from them (not recorded which). The origin of the receptors is an adult woman who had mild COVID-19 (a few samples of this study predate the infection). The sample titles of this study are shuffled in the database, so cell type and time point are left out; the donor was told from shared clones.

The CDR3: CASSITVTGELFF. CDR3 DNA sequence: TGTGCCAGTAGTATTACAGTCACCGGGGAGCTGTTTTTT. The V and J genes are TRBV19 and TRBJ2-2; the D is unclear. CDR3 size: 13 residues. Deletions cut 3 bases from V and 4 bases from J, with 6 bases between. Looked up from germline, CDR1 is LNHDA and CDR2 is SQIVND (reference sequence).

J is TRBJ2-2 and V is TRBV7-2; D gene unclear. The germline gives CDR1 SGHTA, CDR2 FQGNSA. V shed 7 bases and J shed 8 bases, with 14 bases lying between them. The CDR3 is 13 residues long. Here the CDR3 DNA reads TGTGCCAGCAACTACGAAACCCCAGGGGAGCTGTTTTTT. It specifies CASNYETPGELFF.

The CDR3 is CASSLSGRVNEQFF. CDR3 DNA sequence: TGTGCCAGCAGTTTGAGCGGGAGGGTAAATGAGCAGTTCTTC. J is TRBJ2-1 and V is TRBV6-2 or TRBV6-3; 10 nucleotides agree with TRBD2. The CDR3 totals 14 residues. The V and J ends lost 4 bases and 7 bases, in that order; junction bases with no gene match: 4. The germline gives CDR1 MNHEY, CDR2 SVGEGT.

This clonotype turned up a few times. The rearrangement uses TRBV27 and TRBJ1-6, with D unresolved. V was shortened by 5 bases and J by 7 bases, with 9 bases between the two germline ends. The CDR3 is 13 amino acids. From germline, CDR1 is MNHEY and CDR2 SMNVEV (reference sequence). The DNA for the CDR3 is TGTGCCAGCAGTCCCCAGCCGAATTCACCCCTCCACTTT. Encoded protein: CASSPQPNSPLHF.

The chain's CDR3 is CASVTVMRGNYGYTF. The CDR3 nucleotides are TGTGCCAGTGTGACCGTCATGAGGGGTAACTATGGCTACACCTTC. V is TRBV19 and J is TRBJ1-2; D perhaps matches TRBD1 (5 bases). Germline V lookup: CDR1 LNHDA, CDR2 SQIVND (reference sequence). The CDR3 runs to 15 residues. V was shortened by 8 bases and J by 1 base, with 17 bases between the two germline ends. Using reference TRBV19 and TRBJ1-2 for the parts outside the CDR3, the full variable domain is DGGITQSPKYLFRKEGQNVTLSCEQNLNHDAMYWYRQDPGQGLRLIYYSQIVNDFQKGDIAEGYSVSREKKESFPLTVTSAQKNPTAFYLCASVTVMRGNYGYTFGSGTRLTVV.

The V and J genes are TRBV11-3 and TRBJ1-1; no definite D call. Germline CDR1 SGHNT, CDR2 YENEEA. The length of the CDR3 is 14 residues. V dropped 5 bases and J dropped 2 bases, with 12 bases sitting between them. The CDR3 reads CASSPTASNTEAFF. For the CDR3, the DNA is TGTGCCAGCAGCCCCACAGCTTCCAACACTGAAGCTTTCTTT.

The V and J genes are TRBV7-2 and TRBJ2-7; 9 bases are shared with TRBD1. The CDR3 has 16 residues. The germline gives CDR1 SGHTA, CDR2 FQGNSA. Trimming took 3 bases from V and 0 from J; bases not matched to a gene: 6. The CDR3 DNA reads TGTGCCAGCAGCTTGGGGGACAGGGAGGTCTCCTACGAGCAGTACTTC. Its protein product is CASSLGDREVSYEQYF.

Ten or more counts support this clonotype. This chain connects TRBV6-2 or TRBV6-3 to TRBJ2-5, with 14 bases that match TRBD2. The CDR3 runs to 16 residues. Germline-derived CDR1 and CDR2 are MNHEY and SVGEGT. V was pared by 4 bases and J by 5 bases, with 6 bases of the junction left unmatched. The chain's CDR3 is CASSSGLAGVWETQYF. CDR3 DNA sequence: TGTGCCAGCAGTTCGGGACTAGCGGGAGTATGGGAGACCCAGTACTTC.

This clonotype was seen repeatedly, ten times or more. The V gene is TRBV5-1, the J gene TRBJ2-1; no clear D. The germline V and J ends were trimmed by 3 bases and 9 bases, with 13 bases remaining between them. Germline CDR1 and CDR2: SGHRS and YFSETQ. This CDR3 is built from 13 residues. DNA for the CDR3: TGCGCCAGCAGCTACGAACTTGGCGTTGAGCAGTTCTTC. It translates to CASSYELGVEQFF.

DNA for the CDR3: TGTGCCAGCAGCCAAGATGCTCATAAATACAATGAGCAGTTCTTC. It codes for CASSQDAHKYNEQFF. V and J are TRBV14 and TRBJ2-1; D gene unclear. Germline V CDR1 and CDR2: SGHDN, FVKESK. Deletions cut 0 bases from V and 4 bases from J, with 10 bases between. The CDR3 loop spans 15 amino acids.

The chain combines TRBV7-6 with TRBJ1-1; D is perhaps TRBD1 (5 bases). The CDR3 is made up of 18 amino acids. V lost 6 bases and J 5 bases, leaving 28 bases between the germline ends. CDR1 is SGHVS and CDR2 is FNYEAQ in the germline V gene. The CDR3 reads CASSLLLTWTSSGTEAFF. CDR3 sequence (DNA): TGTGCCAGCAGTTTGCTATTAACTTGGACATCGTCGGGTACTGAAGCTTTCTTT. Using reference TRBV7-6 and TRBJ1-1 for the parts outside the CDR3, the full variable domain is GAGVSQSPRYKVTKRGQDVALRCDPISGHVSLYWYRQALGQGPEFLTYFNYEAQQDKSGLPNDRFSAERPEGSISTLTIQRTEQRDSAMYRCASSLLLTWTSSGTEAFFGQGTRLTVV.

J is TRBJ1-5 and V is TRBV27; TRBD1 matches 12 bases. The CDR3 is 15 residues long. V lost 3 bases and J lost 11; bases outside the gene matches: 8. In germline, CDR1 is MNHEY, CDR2 SMNVEV (reference sequence). CDR3 sequence reads: CASSLSGTGGLTQHF. The CDR3, as DNA: TGTGCCAGCAGTTTGTCCGGGACAGGGGGCCTGACCCAGCATTTT.

Ten or more counts support this clonotype. The rearrangement uses TRBV7-9 and TRBJ2-2, with D unclear. With 7 bases removed from V and 1 base from J, the gap between germline ends came to 13 bases. The CDR3 has 15 amino acids. From germline, CDR1 is SEHNR and CDR2 FQNEAQ (reference sequence). CDR3 amino acids: CASTIERRNTGELFF. The CDR3, as DNA: TGTGCCAGCACCATTGAGAGACGGAACACCGGGGAGCTGTTTTTT.

The V and J genes are TRBV13 and TRBJ2-7; D may be TRBD2 (6 bases). V lost 1 base, J lost 0 bases, and 10 bases lay in between. Germline V gives CDR1 PRHDT, CDR2 FYEKMQ (reference sequence). The CDR3 has 15 residues. The CDR3: CASSLAGLSSYEQYF. The CDR3 DNA reads TGTGCCAGCAGCTTAGCGGGACTTAGCTCCTACGAGCAGTACTTC.

This clonotype was observed at least ten times. V and J are TRBV29-1 and TRBJ2-7; D call uncertain. Germline V gene lookup returns CDR1 SQVTM and CDR2 ANQGSEA. V was clipped by 5 bases and J by 7 bases, with 15 bases between them. This CDR3 contains 12 residues. CDR3 DNA: TGCAGCGTTCGGAGAAGCGCGGAAGAGCAGTACTTC. It is translated as CSVRRSAEEQYF.

This clonotype was seen a few times. The chain joins TRBV14 to TRBJ2-7, with a weak D call TRBD2 (5 bases). This CDR3 region has 12 residues. CDR1 is SGHDN and CDR2 is FVKESK in the germline V gene. The V end was cut by 6 bases, the J end by 3 bases, with 9 bases between. CDR3 protein: CASSTGGYEQYF. In DNA, the CDR3 is TGTGCCAGCAGTACCGGAGGCTACGAGCAGTACTTC.

In this sample, this clonotype turned up a few times. V gene TRBV2 combines with J gene TRBJ2-7; TRBD1 matches at 10 bases. This CDR3 is 13 amino acids long. Per germline, CDR1 SNHLY and CDR2 FYNNEI. After removal of 9 bases from V and 3 bases from J, the junction contained 5 bases not matched to a gene. CDR3 nucleotides: TGTGCCAGAAGGAGGACAGGGGGCTACGAGCAGTACTTC. It translates to CARRRTGGYEQYF. The full variable domain, completed using reference TRBV2 and TRBJ2-7, is EPEVTQTPSHQVTQMGQEVILRCVPISNHLYFYWYRQILGQKVEFLVSFYNNEISEKSEIFDDQFSVERPDGSNFTLKIRSTKLEDSAMYFCARRRTGGYEQYFGPGTRLTVT.

This clonotype was found a few times. The genes are TRBV5-1 and TRBJ1-1, with TRBD1 matching over 10 bases. V was pared by 1 base and J by 0 bases, with 6 bases of the junction left unmatched. The germline gives CDR1 SGHRS, CDR2 YFSETQ. The CDR3 is made up of 17 amino acids. CDR3 protein: CASSLRDRGFMNTEAFF. The CDR3 DNA reads TGCGCCAGCAGCTTGAGGGACAGGGGCTTCATGAACACTGAAGCTTTCTTT.

The genes are TRBV5-1 and TRBJ2-5, with a tentative D call TRBD1 (5 bases). Germline V gives CDR1 SGHRS, CDR2 YFSETQ. Between the trimmed V and J ends, which lost 3 bases and 5 bases, there was a span of 17 bases. The CDR3 has 15 residues. The CDR3 bases are TGCGCCAGCAGCTCCGCTGGGTGGGGCTCCGAGACCCAGTACTTC. Translation: CASSSAGWGSETQYF.

V is TRBV14 and J is TRBJ2-5, with D unclear. Trimming pared 8 bases from V and 4 bases from J, leaving 11 bases between. Germline loops: CDR1 SGHDN, CDR2 FVKESK. The CDR3 totals 12 residues. The CDR3, as DNA: TGTGCCAGCTCTAAGCCCCGAGAGACCCAGTACTTC. Residues: CASSKPRETQYF. Variable domain in full (rest from reference TRBV14 and TRBJ2-5): EAGVTQFPSHSVIEKGQTVTLRCDPISGHDNLYWYRRVMGKEIKFLLHFVKESKQDESGMPNNRFLAERTGGTYSTLKVQPAELEDSGVYFCASSKPRETQYFGPGTRLLVL.

This clonotype occurred many times. The CDR3 bases are TGTGCGACCGGGGACTACAATGAGCAGTTCTTC. It yields the protein CATGDYNEQFF. The J gene is TRBJ2-1, the V gene TRBV7-9, with D possibly being TRBD2 (5 bases). The CDR3 is made up of 11 amino acids. Germline CDR1 and CDR2: SEHNR and FQNEAQ (reference sequence).

This clonotype has a handful of counts. Here the CDR3 DNA reads TGTGCCAGCAGTTACTCGTCCAAGGCAGGGGCGAGTTCACCCCTCCACTTT. As protein: CASSYSSKAGASSPLHF. The chain employs TRBV6-5 and TRBJ1-6; maybe TRBD1 (6 bases). V was cut by 0 bases and J by 9 bases, with 18 bases left in between. This CDR3 comprises 17 residues. Germline V lookup: CDR1 MNHEY, CDR2 SVGAGI.

The chain is built from TRBV11-3 and TRBJ2-3; weak D call: TRBD1 (5 bases). Germline values: CDR1 SGHNT, CDR2 YENEEA. The CDR3 is made up of 14 amino acids. The germline V and J ends were trimmed by 0 bases and 11 bases, with 15 bases remaining between them. CDR3 region: CASSLEIGDGKQYF. CDR3 nucleotide sequence: TGTGCCAGCAGCTTAGAGATAGGGGATGGGAAGCAGTATTTT.

This clonotype has more than one count but fewer than ten. This chain links TRBV6-6 with TRBJ2-7; 9 bases match TRBD2. The J segment lost 5 bases and the V segment lost 4 bases, leaving 6 bases of the junction unmatched. CDR1 and CDR2 from the germline V gene are MNHNY and SVGAGI (reference sequence). The CDR3 contains 14 residues. In DNA, the CDR3 is TGTGCCAGCAGTTCCACCGGGACTAGCCACGAGCAGTACTTC. Protein: CASSSTGTSHEQYF.

This clonotype was counted only a few times. Mismatch with germline at one junction end may stem from a read error. The J gene is TRBJ2-1, the V gene TRBV12-3 or TRBV12-4, with 7 bases aligning to TRBD2. This CDR3 contains 13 residues. CDR3 protein: CASSLGDYYEQFF. For the CDR3, the DNA is TGTGCCAGCAGTTTAGGGGACTACTATGAGCAGTTCTTC.

Only a few counts were recorded for this clonotype. The genes are TRBV20-1 and TRBJ2-3, with 13 bases lining up with TRBD2. The CDR3 sequence is 13 residues long. The germline V gene encodes CDR1 DFQATT and CDR2 SNEGSKA (reference sequence). V gave up 6 bases and J gave up 6 bases; unmatched junction bases: 3. CDR3 in DNA: TGCAGTGCCAGGACTAGCGGGGGTGATACGCAGTATTTT. Translated, it gives CSARTSGGDTQYF.